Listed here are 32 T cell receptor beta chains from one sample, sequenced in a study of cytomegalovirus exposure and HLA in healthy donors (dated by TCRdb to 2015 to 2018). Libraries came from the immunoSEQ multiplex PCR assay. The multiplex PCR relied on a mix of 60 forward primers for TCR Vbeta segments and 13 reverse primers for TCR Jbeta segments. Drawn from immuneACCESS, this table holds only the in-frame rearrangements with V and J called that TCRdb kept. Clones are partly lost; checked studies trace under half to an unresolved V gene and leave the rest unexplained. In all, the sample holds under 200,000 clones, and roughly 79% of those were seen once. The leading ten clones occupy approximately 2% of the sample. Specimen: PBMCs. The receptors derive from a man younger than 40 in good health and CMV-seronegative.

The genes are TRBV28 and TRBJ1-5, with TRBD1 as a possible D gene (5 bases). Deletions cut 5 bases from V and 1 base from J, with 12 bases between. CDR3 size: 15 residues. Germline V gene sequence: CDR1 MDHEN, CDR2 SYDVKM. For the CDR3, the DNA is TGTGCCAGCAGTCCTGCCGACAGCAGCAATCAGCCCCAGCATTTT. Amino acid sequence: CASSPADSSNQPQHF.

For the CDR3, the DNA is TGTGCCAGCAGTTTCCCCCGGGGGACGATTCTCCACAGCACAGATACGCAGTATTTT. Its protein product is CASSFPRGTILHSTDTQYF. The V gene is TRBV28, the J gene TRBJ2-3; perhaps TRBD2 as D (6 bases). V was shortened by 3 bases and J by 0 bases, with 22 bases between the two germline ends. This CDR3 comprises 19 residues. Germline assignment: CDR1 MDHEN and CDR2 SYDVKM.

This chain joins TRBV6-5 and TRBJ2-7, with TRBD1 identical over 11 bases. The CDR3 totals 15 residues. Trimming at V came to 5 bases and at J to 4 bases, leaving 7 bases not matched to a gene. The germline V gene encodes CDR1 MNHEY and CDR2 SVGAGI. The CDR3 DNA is TGTGCCAGCAGTAACCGGGACAGGGGGAGATACGAGCAGTACTTC. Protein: CASSNRDRGRYEQYF.

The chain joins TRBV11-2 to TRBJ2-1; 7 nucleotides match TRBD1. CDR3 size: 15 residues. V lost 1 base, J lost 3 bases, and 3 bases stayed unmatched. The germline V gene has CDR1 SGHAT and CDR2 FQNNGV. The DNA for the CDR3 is TGTGCCAGCAGCTTAGTCGGGACAGACTACAATGAGCAGTTCTTC. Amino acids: CASSLVGTDYNEQFF. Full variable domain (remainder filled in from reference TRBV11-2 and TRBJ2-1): EAGVAQSPRYKIIEKRQSVAFWCNPISGHATLYWYQQILGQGPKLLIQFQNNGVVDDSQLPKDRFSAERLKGVDSTLKIQPAKLEDSAVYLCASSLVGTDYNEQFFGPGTRLTVL.

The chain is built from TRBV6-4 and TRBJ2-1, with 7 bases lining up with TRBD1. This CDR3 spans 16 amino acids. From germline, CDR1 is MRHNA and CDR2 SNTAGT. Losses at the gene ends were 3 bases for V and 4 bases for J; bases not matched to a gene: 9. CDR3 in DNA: TGTGCCAGCAGTGATACAGGGGCCGGTACATACAATGAGCAGTTCTTC. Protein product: CASSDTGAGTYNEQFF.

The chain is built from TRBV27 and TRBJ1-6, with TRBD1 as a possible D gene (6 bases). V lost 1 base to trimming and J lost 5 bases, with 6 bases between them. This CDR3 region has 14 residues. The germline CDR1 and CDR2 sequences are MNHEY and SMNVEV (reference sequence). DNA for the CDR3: TGTGCCAGCAGTTTATACAGGGATAATTCACCCCTCCACTTT. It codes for CASSLYRDNSPLHF.

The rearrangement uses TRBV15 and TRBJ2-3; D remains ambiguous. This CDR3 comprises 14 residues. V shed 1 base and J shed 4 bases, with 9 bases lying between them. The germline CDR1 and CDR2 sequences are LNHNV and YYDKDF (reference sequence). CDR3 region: CATSRGPSSDTQYF. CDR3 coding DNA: TGTGCCACCAGCAGAGGCCCTAGTTCAGATACGCAGTATTTT.

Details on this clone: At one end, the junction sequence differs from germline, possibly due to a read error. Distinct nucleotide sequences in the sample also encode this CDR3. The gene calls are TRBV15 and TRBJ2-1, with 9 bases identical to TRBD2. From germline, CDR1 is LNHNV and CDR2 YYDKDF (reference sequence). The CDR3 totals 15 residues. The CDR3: CATSSMREGAYEQFF. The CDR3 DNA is TGTGCCACCAGCAGTATGCGGGAGGGCGCCTATGAACAGTTCTTC. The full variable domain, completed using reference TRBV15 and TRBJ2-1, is DAMVIQNPRYQVTQFGKPVTLSCSQTLNHNVMYWYQQKSSQAPKLLFHYYDKDFNNEADTPDNFQSRRPNTSFCFLDIRSPGLGDTAMYLCATSSMREGAYEQFFGPGTRLTVL.

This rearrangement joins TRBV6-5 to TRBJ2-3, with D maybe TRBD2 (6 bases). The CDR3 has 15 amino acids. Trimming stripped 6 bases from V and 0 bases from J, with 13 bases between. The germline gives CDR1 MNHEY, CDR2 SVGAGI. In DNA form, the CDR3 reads TGTGCCAGCAGACCTCCGGGGACTAGCACAGATACGCAGTATTTT. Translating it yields CASRPPGTSTDTQYF.

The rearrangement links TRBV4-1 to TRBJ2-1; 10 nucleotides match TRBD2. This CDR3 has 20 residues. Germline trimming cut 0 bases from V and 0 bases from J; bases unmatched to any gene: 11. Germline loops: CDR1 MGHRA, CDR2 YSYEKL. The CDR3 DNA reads TGCGCCAGCAGCCAAGATAGGCTAGCGGGAGATGGCAGCTCCTACAATGAGCAGTTCTTC. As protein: CASSQDRLAGDGSSYNEQFF.

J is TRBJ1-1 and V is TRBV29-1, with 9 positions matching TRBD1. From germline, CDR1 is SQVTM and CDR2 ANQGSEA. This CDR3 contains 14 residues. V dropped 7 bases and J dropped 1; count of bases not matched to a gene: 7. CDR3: CSGAPGQGNTEAFF. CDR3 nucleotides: TGCAGCGGGGCACCGGGACAGGGGAACACTGAAGCTTTCTTT.

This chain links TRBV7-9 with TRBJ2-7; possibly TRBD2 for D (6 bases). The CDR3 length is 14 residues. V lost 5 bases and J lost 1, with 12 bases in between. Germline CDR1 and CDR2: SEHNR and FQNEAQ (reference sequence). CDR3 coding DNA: TGTGCCAGCAGCCCATCTAGCGTTTCCTACGAGCAGTACTTC. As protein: CASSPSSVSYEQYF.

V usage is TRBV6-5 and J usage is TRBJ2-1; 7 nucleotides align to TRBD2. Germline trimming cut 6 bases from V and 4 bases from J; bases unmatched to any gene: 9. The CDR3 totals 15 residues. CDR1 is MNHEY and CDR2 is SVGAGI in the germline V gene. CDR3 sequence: CASSPRGGRYNEQFF. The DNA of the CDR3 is TGTGCCAGCAGCCCCCGGGGCGGGAGATACAATGAGCAGTTCTTC.

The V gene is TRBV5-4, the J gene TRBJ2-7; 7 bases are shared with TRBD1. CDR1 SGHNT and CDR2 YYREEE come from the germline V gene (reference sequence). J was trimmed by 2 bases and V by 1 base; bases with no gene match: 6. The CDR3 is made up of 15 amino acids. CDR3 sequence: CASSLFTGQTYEQYF. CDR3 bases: TGTGCCAGCAGCTTGTTTACGGGACAGACCTACGAGCAGTACTTC.

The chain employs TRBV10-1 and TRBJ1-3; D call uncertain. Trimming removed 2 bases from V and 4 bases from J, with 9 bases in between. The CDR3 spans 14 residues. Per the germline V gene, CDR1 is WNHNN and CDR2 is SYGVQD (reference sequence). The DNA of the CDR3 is TGCGCCAGCAGTGAGGGCAGCGGAGGAAACACCATATATTTT. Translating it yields CASSEGSGGNTIYF.

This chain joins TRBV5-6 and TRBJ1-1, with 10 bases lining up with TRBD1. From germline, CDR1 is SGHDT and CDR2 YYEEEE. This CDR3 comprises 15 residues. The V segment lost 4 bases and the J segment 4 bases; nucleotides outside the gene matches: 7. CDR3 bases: TGTGCCAGCAGCGCGTTAGGACAGGGGGTCACTGAAGCTTTCTTT. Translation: CASSALGQGVTEAFF.

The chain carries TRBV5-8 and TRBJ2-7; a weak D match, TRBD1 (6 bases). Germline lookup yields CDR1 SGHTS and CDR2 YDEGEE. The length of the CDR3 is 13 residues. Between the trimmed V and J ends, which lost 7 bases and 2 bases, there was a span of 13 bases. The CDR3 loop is CASLGTNPYEQYF. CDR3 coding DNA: TGTGCCAGCCTCGGGACAAACCCCTACGAGCAGTACTTC.

The CDR3 sequence: CASSYQMGRGETEAFF. CDR3 bases: TGTGCCAGCAGCTACCAGATGGGCAGGGGCGAGACTGAAGCTTTCTTT. The rearrangement uses TRBV7-9 and TRBJ1-1; TRBD1 might be the D (6 bases). The length of the CDR3 is 16 residues. Per germline, CDR1 SEHNR and CDR2 FQNEAQ (reference sequence). Between the trimmed V and J ends, which lost 4 bases and 5 bases, there was a span of 20 bases.

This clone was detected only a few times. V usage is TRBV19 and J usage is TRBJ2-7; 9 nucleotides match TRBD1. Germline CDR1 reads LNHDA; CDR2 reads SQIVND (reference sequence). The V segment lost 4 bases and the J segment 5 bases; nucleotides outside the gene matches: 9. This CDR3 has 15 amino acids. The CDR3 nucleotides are TGTGCCAGTAGTAAGGACAGGGGCCACCTCAACGAGCAGTACTTC. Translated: CASSKDRGHLNEQYF.

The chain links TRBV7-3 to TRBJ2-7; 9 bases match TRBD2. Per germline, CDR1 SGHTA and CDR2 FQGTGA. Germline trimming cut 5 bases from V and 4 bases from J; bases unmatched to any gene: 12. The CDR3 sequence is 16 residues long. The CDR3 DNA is TGTGCCAGCAGCGCCATATCTAGCGGGACCGGTTACGAGCAGTACTTC. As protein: CASSAISSGTGYEQYF. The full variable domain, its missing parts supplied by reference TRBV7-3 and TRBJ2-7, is GAGVSQTPSNKVTEKGKYVELRCDPISGHTALYWYRQSLGQGPEFLIYFQGTGAADDSGLPNDRFFAVRPEGSVSTLKIQRTERGDSAVYLCASSAISSGTGYEQYFGPGTRLTVT.

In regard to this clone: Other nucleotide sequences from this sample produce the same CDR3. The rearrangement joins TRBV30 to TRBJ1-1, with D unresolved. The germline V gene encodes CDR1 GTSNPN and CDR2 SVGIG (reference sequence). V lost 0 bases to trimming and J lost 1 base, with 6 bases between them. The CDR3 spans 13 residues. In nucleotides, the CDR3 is TGTGCCTGGAGTGTACGGGAGAACACTGAAGCTTTCTTT. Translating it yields CAWSVRENTEAFF.

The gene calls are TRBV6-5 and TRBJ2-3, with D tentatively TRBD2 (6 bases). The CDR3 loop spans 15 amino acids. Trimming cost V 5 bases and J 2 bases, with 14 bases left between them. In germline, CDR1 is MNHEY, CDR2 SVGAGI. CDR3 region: CASSRGAAATDTQYF. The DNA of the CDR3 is TGTGCCAGCAGTCGCGGGGCAGCGGCCACAGATACGCAGTATTTT.

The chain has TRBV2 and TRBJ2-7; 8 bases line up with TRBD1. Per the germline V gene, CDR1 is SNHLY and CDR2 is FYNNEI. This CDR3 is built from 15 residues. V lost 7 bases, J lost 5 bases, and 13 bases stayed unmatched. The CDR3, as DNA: TGTGCCAGCACCTCACAGGGGGACCTGGGGCACGAGCAGTACTTC. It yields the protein CASTSQGDLGHEQYF.

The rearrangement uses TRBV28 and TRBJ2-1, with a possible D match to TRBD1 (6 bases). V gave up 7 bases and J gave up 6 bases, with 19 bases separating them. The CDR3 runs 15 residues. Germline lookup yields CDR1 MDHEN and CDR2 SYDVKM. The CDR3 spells CASTQGLDSSNEQFF. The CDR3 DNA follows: TGTGCCAGCACCCAAGGATTGGACAGTTCCAATGAGCAGTTCTTC.

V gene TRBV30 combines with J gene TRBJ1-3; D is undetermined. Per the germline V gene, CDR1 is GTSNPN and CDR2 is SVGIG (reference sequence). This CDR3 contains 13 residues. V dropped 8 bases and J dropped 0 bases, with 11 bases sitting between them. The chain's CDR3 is CAQAALSGNTIYF. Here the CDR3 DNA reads TGTGCCCAAGCGGCCCTCTCTGGAAACACCATATATTTT.

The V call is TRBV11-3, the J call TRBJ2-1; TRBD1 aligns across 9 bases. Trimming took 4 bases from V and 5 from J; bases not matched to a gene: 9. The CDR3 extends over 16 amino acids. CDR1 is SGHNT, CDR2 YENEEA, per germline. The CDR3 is CASSSRTGGRDNEQFF. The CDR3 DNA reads TGTGCCAGCAGCTCCAGAACAGGGGGCAGGGACAATGAGCAGTTCTTC.

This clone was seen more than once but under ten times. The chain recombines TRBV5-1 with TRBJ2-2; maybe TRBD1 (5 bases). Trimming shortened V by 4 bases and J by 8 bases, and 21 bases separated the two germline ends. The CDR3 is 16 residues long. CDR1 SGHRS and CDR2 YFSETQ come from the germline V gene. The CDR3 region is CASSGGTGPSGGELFF. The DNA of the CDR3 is TGCGCCAGCAGCGGTGGAACAGGACCGTCCGGAGGGGAGCTGTTTTTT.

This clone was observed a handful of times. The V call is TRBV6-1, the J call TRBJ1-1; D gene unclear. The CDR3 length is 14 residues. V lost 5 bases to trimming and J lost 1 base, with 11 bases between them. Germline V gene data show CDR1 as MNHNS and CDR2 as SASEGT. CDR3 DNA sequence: TGTGCCAGCAGTAGTGGCACCTCGAACACTGAAGCTTTCTTT. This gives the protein CASSSGTSNTEAFF.

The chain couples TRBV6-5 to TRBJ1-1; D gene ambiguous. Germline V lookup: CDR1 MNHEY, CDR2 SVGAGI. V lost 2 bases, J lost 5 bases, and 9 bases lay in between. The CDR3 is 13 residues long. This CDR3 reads CASSYGRGTEAFF. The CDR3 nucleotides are TGTGCCAGCAGTTACGGTCGGGGAACTGAAGCTTTCTTT.

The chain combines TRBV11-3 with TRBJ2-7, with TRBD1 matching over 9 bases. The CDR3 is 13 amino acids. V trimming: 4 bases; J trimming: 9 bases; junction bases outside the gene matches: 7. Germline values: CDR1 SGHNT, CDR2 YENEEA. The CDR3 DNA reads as TGTGCCAGCAGCTCGAGACCGGGACAGGGGCAGTACTTC. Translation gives CASSSRPGQGQYF.

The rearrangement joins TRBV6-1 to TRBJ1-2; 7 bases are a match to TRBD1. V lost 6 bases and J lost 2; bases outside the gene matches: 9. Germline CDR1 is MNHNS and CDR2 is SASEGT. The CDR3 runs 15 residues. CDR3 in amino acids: CASRYRDSANYGYTF. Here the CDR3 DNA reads TGTGCCAGCAGATACCGGGACAGCGCCAACTATGGCTACACCTTC.

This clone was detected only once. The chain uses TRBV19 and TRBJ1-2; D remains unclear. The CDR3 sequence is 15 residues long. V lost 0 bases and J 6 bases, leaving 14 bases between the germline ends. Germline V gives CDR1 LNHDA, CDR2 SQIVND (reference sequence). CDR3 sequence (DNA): TGTGCCAGTAGTATAGACCGCATCCCCACTCATGGCTACACCTTC. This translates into CASSIDRIPTHGYTF.